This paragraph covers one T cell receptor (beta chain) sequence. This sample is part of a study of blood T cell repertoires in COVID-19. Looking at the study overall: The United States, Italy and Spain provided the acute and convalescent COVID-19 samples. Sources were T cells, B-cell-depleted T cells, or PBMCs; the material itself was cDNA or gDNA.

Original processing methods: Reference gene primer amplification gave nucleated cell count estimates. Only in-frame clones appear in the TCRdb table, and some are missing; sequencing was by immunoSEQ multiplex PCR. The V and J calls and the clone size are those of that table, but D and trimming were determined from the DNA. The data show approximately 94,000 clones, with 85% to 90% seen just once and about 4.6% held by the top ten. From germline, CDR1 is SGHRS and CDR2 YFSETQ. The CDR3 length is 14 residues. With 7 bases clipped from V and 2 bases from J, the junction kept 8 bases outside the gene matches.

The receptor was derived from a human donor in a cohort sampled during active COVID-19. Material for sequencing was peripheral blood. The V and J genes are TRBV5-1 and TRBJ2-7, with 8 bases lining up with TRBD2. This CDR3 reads CASAQTSVTYEQYF. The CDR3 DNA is TGCGCCAGCGCACAGACTAGCGTCACCTACGAGCAGTACTTC.